This T cell receptor (beta chain) is drawn from a study of shared clonotypes between healthy human individuals (dated by TCRdb to the early 2020s). Background for the entire study: The cohort included a few men and two women between 18 and 49 years of age. For each donor, CD4 naive and CD4 memory were each run on three plates, CD8 naive on two plates, and CD8 memory on one plate. To estimate repertoire size and how much clonotype sharing occurs between individuals, the study deeply sequenced the blood TCR repertoires of several healthy adults. To increase sequencing depth and limit assay-specific biases, different laboratories used diverse techniques to prepare libraries and sequence TCR repertoires. Leukapheresis yielded between about 0.85 and 10 billion PBMCs per donor.

CDR1 and CDR2, looked up from the germline V gene, are SGHTA and FQGNSA. The CDR3 spans 13 residues, from the cysteine through the phenylalanine. Left in the record is the CDR3 DNA by itself, 39 bases read in frame from the first base. The trim is 5 bases for V and 4 bases for J, with a gap of 10 bases between the germline ends. What the study reported, not specific to this receptor: Sampling was limited to blood, and TCR repertoires in tissue likely differ from TCR repertoires in blood. Higher generation probabilities were observed for clonotypes shared by all four sorted-subset donors than for non-shared clonotypes. Estimated clonotype richness was generally larger for naive than for memory subsets. Pairwise subsampling indicated that sequencing depth was expected to affect the degree of clonotype sharing among donors. Across several donors, about 5.2% of naive CD4, 3% to 4% of naive CD8, about 2.3% of memory CD4, and over 0.35% of memory CD8 clonotypes were shared. Because the study included a small number of donors, the genetic and exposure-history diversity represented was limited. Rarefaction of sorted-subset datasets indicated incomplete sequencing despite the large sequencing depth.

About this clone itself: It lacks a known antigen. Base qualities are not at hand, and no much larger clone is one base apart.

Using the deep immunoSEQ assay, multiplex PCR amplified TCR CDR3 regions from genomic DNA. Genomic DNA extracted from each cell subset was distributed evenly over all wells of several immunoSEQ 96-well plates, and each plate served as one replicate. For sorted subsets, 200 to 250 ng genomic DNA, equal to 30,000 to 35,000 T cell genomes, was loaded into each replicate PCR. Purified libraries were quantified with a Qubit 3.0 fluorometer, sized on a Bioanalyzer 2100, and re-quantified with the KAPA Library Quantification kit. Each immunoSEQ 96-well plate was sequenced on its own single-read 150-cycle Illumina NextSeq 550 flow cell. The paper's data handling went like this. Because only junctional sequences without quality scores were contained in the immunoSEQ output, filtering matching that applied to full-length reads could not be performed. To assign V/J genes and CDR3, sequences were annotated against IMGT germline references using PyIR, a Python wrapper for IgBLAST v1.9. Reads with weak V/J assignments (E-value above 1e-6), missing CDR3, stop codons, out-of-frame junctions, or ambiguous translated residues were removed. V3J clonotypes were defined as sequences sharing an identical inferred V gene, J gene, and CDR3 amino acid sequence. Percentage overlap between repertoires was calculated by dividing the number of shared unique clonotypes by the size of the smaller repertoire. Richness of each repertoire was evaluated using RTK rarefaction, the Chao1 estimator, and Recon v2.1 estimates of unobserved clonotypes. OLGA was used to compute generation probabilities for all TCRbeta clonotypes that the gDNA method yielded from four donors. Drawn from immuneACCESS, this table holds only the in-frame rearrangements with V and J called that TCRdb kept. Clones are partly lost; checked studies trace under half to an unresolved V gene and leave the rest unexplained. The DNA gave D and trimming, while V, J and clone size come from that table. The sample yields about 230,000 clones; 60% to 70% were counted once. The ten most abundant clones make up approximately 12% of the sample.

The donors were healthy, HIV-negative adults with no recently reported acute infections or vaccinations. Every donor was a Caucasian adult residing in Nashville, Tennessee, USA. Magnetic negative selection was used to enrich CD4+ T cells, after which naive cells were positively selected on CD45RA and the negative fraction became the memory subset. Blood was obtained by leukapheresis, after which PBMCs were separated by Ficoll-Histopaque density gradient centrifugation and cryopreserved in liquid nitrogen vapor phase. Purity and quantity of every magnetically sorted T cell population were checked by analytical flow cytometry. From each sorted fraction, genomic DNA was isolated and quantified by UV absorbance on a Nanodrop 2000c.

The sequenced material came from memory CD4+ T cells sorted from blood. The cell subset or site label, as the study defines it: CD45RA-negative fraction. The clonotype originates from a man aged 30-40 years in good health. Recombination joined TRBV7-2 with TRBJ2-3; no confident D gene assignment can be made. The DNA sequence is given as TGTGCCAGCAGCCAGGAGTATTCAGATACGCAGTATTTT. This translates into CASSQEYSDTQYF.